This passage covers 2 T cell receptor beta chains from one sample sequenced in a study of blood T cell repertoires in COVID-19. Sequenced by immunoSEQ multiplex PCR; TCRdb stores in-frame clones only, minus some. Here the sample spans about 55,000 clones, approximately 85% being singletons. The sequencing sample was made of peripheral blood. Receptors originate from a human donor in a cohort sampled during active COVID-19.

V is TRBV11-2 and J is TRBJ2-1; D may be TRBD2 (5 bases). The V and J ends lost 1 base and 7 bases respectively, with 20 bases between them. The CDR3 is 17 residues long. CDR1 is SGHAT and CDR2 is FQNNGV in the germline V gene. CDR3 loop: CASSLVSGIQAVNEQFF. CDR3 DNA: TGTGCCAGCAGCTTAGTCTCCGGGATCCAGGCAGTGAATGAGCAGTTCTTC. The complete variable domain, with remaining parts taken from reference TRBV11-2 and TRBJ2-1, reads EAGVAQSPRYKIIEKRQSVAFWCNPISGHATLYWYQQILGQGPKLLIQFQNNGVVDDSQLPKDRFSAERLKGVDSTLKIQPAKLEDSAVYLCASSLVSGIQAVNEQFFGPGTRLTVL.

This clone was seen a single time. J is TRBJ2-7 and V is TRBV11-2; D is perhaps TRBD1 (6 bases). V lost 5 bases, J lost 2 bases, and 10 bases lay in between. The V gene's germline CDR1 is SGHAT and CDR2 FQNNGV. The CDR3 covers 13 residues. CDR3 loop: CASSRTAAYEQYF. The CDR3 DNA reads as TGTGCCAGCAGCCGGACAGCAGCCTACGAGCAGTACTTC.